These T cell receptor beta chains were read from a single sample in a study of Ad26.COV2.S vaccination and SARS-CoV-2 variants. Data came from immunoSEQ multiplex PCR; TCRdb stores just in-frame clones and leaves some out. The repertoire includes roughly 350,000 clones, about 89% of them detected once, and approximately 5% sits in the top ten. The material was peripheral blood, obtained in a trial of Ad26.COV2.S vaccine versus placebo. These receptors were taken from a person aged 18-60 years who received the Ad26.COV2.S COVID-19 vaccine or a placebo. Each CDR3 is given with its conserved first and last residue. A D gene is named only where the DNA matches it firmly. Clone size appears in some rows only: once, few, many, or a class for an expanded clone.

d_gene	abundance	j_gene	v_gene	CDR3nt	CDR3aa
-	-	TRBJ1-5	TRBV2	TGTGCCAGCAGTGGGTGGGAGGGACCTAGCAATCAGCCCCAGCATTTT	CASSGWEGPSNQPQHF
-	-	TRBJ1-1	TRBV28	TGTGCCAGCAGGTCATCTGAGGGTCGGAACACTGAAGCTTTCTTT	CASRSSEGRNTEAFF
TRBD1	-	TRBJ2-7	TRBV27	TGTGCCAGCGGCGACAGGGCCTCCTACGAGCAGTACTTC	CASGDRASYEQYF
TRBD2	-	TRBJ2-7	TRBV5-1	TGCGCCAGCAGCTTGTTGAGCGGGGGTTTCTACGAGCAGTACTTC	CASSLLSGGFYEQYF
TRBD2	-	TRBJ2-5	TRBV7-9	TGTGCCAGCAGCCGCGCTCCACGGGAGGGTAAGGAGACCCAGTACTTC	CASSRAPREGKETQYF
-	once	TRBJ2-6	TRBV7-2	TGTGCCAGCAGGCCGAACTCTGGGGCCAACGTCCTGACTTTC	CASRPNSGANVLTF
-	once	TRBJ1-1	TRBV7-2	TGTGCCAGCAGCCTACAGGGAAACACTGAAGCTTTCTTT	CASSLQGNTEAFF
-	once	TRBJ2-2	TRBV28	TGTGCCAGCAGTCCCCAGAGCAGGGAGCTGTTTTTT	CASSPQSRELFF
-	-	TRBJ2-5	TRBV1	TGCACCAGCAGCCAAGATCTGGTTATAGGGGACCAAGAGACCCAGTACTTC	CTSSQDLVIGDQETQYF
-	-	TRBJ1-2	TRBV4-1	TGCGCCAGCAGCCAAGCAGGGGCTGGACACTACTATGAGGGGACCTTC	CASSQAGAGHYYEGTF
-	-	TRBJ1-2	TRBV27	TGTGCCAGCAGTCCCAACACGGCCTCGGGCTACACCTTC	CASSPNTASGYTF
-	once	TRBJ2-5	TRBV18	TGTGCCAGCTCACTAGGGCAACAAGAGACCCAGTACTTC	CASSLGQQETQYF
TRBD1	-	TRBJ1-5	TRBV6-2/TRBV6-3	TGTGCCAGCCGCCCTGACAGGGTGTTCAGTCAGCCCCAGCATTTT	CASRPDRVFSQPQHF